A selection of T cell receptor beta chains follows, all from one sample in a study of T-cell memory formation after mild COVID-19. TCRdb reanalysed the 5' RACE reads using MiXCR and keeps one entry per CDR3 protein. The sample has fewer than 550,000 distinct CDR3 sequences; around 20% are singletons. Sequencing was performed on PBMCs or a T cell subset sorted from them (not recorded which). The receptors stem from an adult woman who had mild COVID-19 (a few samples of this study predate the infection). Cell type and time point are not known. The conserved cysteine and the conserved F or W are not part of the CDR3 here. Fields, in order: V gene, CDR3 protein.

>TRBV6-5
ASSHRVGVNTEAF
>TRBV18
ASSPDRASETQY
>TRBV2
ASSQPLGGENTGELF
>TRBV27
ASSPHLAGVLQETQY
>TRBV5-1
ASSFDLAGNTIY
>TRBV5-6
ASSFLSRTPSRYNEQF
>TRBV29-1
SADRGQETQY
>TRBV7-9
ASSFGQGSNSPLH
>TRBV13
ASSLVRRQNTEAF
>TRBV11-1
ASSSTSGRAGELF
>TRBV5-1
ASSSRGGLNEQF
>TRBV5-1
ASSLGDMIQTQY
>TRBV3-1
ASSQGGGTDYEQY
>TRBV2
ASRHRLAGSSYEQY
>TRBV12-3/TRBV12-4
ASGSLFGDSHNSPLH
>TRBV15
ATSLDRGYYEQY
>TRBV15
ATSRHTGLAGELF
>TRBV18
ASSPEDGSNQPQH